The present T cell receptor beta chain was sequenced within a study of blood T cell repertoires in COVID-19. At the level of the study: Specimens from acute and convalescent COVID-19 originated in the United States, Italy and Spain.

As handled by the study authors: Scientists estimated how many nucleated cells there were by amplifying reference gene primers. Using immunoSEQ multiplex PCR, the repertoire was profiled, and TCRdb retains in-frame clones only, with some absent. V, J and clone size derive from that table, while D and trimming were established from the DNA sequence. This table has about 270,000 clones, 75% to 90% appearing once. The germline gives CDR1 LNHDA, CDR2 SQIVND (reference sequence). Trimming at V came to 6 bases and at J to 4 bases, leaving 12 bases not matched to a gene. The CDR3 covers 15 residues. There are a few counts of this clone.

The sequence was obtained from a woman in her 30s with acute COVID-19. The chain couples TRBV19 to TRBJ2-7, with TRBD2 matching 7 bases. Sequenced sample: PBMCs or T cells enriched from blood (not recorded which). In nucleotides, the CDR3 is TGTGCCAGTAGGCCCGCCAGCGGGAAAGGATACGAGCAGTACTTC. The encoded protein is CASRPASGKGYEQYF.